The TCR beta chain described here comes from a study of blood T cells in healthy people across ages. General study points: When set beside aged donors, long-lived donors presented more naive CD4+ cells and higher diversity.

This clonotype came up a few times. Its antigen is unknown. CDR3 length equals 15 residues. CDR1 SGHRS and CDR2 YFSETQ come from the germline V gene. V lost 2 bases, J lost 4 bases, and 9 bases stayed unmatched. PCR was performed a second time for about 6 to 12 cycles using a sample-barcoded 5' primer and a J-beta primer mix. MiXCR was run by TCRdb on the 5' RACE reads, yielding one entry per CDR3 protein. The sample includes approximately 960,000 distinct CDR3 sequences, roughly 28% of them seen just once. For every donor, a draw yielded around 10 milliliters of peripheral blood. These data also formed part of another study, on T cells of mothers and their children. That paper adds: The authors detected no persistent microchimeric T cell clones.

The chain uses TRBV5-1 and TRBJ2-7, with 7 bases fitting TRBD1. Sequencing was done on a sample of blood. The sequence derives from a woman aged 40 to 50 in good health. The CDR3 spells CASSLSATGVYEQYF. CDR3 DNA: TGCGCCAGCAGCTTATCGGCTACAGGGGTGTACGAGCAGTACTTC.